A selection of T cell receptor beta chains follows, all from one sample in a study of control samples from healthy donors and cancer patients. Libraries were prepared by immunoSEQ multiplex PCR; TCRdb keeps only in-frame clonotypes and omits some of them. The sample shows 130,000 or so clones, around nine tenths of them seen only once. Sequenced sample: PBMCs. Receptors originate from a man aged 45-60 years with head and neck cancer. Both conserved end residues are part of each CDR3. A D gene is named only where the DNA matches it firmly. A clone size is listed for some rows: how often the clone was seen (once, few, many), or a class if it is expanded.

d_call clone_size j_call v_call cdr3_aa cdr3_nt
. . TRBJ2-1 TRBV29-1 CSVEVLIGDAVYNEQFF TGCAGCGTTGAAGTTTTGATTGGGGATGCGGTCTACAATGAGCAGTTCTTC
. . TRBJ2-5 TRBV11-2 CASSHRTERETQYF TGTGCCAGCAGCCACCGGACAGAGCGAGAGACCCAGTACTTC
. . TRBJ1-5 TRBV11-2 CASSRDSNQPQHF TGTGCCAGTTCGAGAGATAGCAATCAGCCCCAGCATTTT
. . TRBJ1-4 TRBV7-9 CASSLAGERDMNEKLFF TGTGCCAGCAGCTTAGCGGGGGAGAGGGATATGAATGAAAAACTGTTTTTT
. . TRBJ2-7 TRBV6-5 CASSSLYEQYF TGTGCCAGCAGTTCGCTCTACGAGCAGTACTTC
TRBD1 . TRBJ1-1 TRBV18 CASSPGTGRNTEAFF TGTGCCAGCTCACCAGGGACAGGGAGGAACACTGAAGCTTTCTTT
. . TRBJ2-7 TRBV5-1 CASSLGSRNEQYF TGCGCCAGCAGCTTGGGTTCTAGAAACGAGCAGTACTTC
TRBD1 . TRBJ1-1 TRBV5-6 CASSWGTEMNTEAFF TGTGCCAGCAGCTGGGGGACAGAAATGAACACTGAAGCTTTCTTT
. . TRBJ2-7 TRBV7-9 CASSAREVYEQYF TGTGCCAGCAGCGCCAGGGAAGTCTACGAGCAGTACTTC
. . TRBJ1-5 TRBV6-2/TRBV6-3 CASSYSSWQPQHF TGTGCCAGCAGTTACTCTTCTTGGCAGCCCCAGCATTTT
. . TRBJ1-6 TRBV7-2 CASSLGGGQMGSPLHF TGTGCCAGCAGCTTAGGAGGCGGACAGATGGGGTCACCCCTCCACTTT
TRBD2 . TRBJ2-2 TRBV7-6 CASSPRLLAGVGTGELFF TGTGCCAGCAGCCCAAGGTTACTAGCGGGAGTAGGGACCGGGGAGCTGTTTTTT
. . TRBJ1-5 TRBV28 CASEQGFQPQHF TGTGCCAGTGAACAGGGCTTTCAGCCCCAGCATTTT
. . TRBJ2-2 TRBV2 CASSEWGGMNTGELFF TGTGCCAGCAGTGAATGGGGCGGGATGAACACCGGGGAGCTGTTTTTT
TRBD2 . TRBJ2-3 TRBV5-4 CASRDRTSGPDTQYF TGTGCCAGCAGAGACAGGACTAGCGGTCCAGATACGCAGTATTTT
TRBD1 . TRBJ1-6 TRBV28 CASGPGGRYSPLHF TGTGCCAGTGGACCAGGGGGCAGGTATTCACCCCTCCACTTT
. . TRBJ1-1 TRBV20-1 CSASFNTEAFF TGCAGTGCTAGTTTTAACACTGAAGCTTTCTTT
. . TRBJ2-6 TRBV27 CASRLSGANVLTF TGTGCCAGCAGGCTATCTGGGGCCAACGTCCTGACTTTC
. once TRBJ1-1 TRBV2 CASSEWKPEAFF TGTGCCAGCAGTGAATGGAAACCCGAAGCTTTCTTT
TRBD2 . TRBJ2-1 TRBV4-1 CASSQDLRISGQPYNEQFF TGCGCCAGCAGCCAAGATCTCAGGATTAGCGGGCAACCCTACAATGAGCAGTTCTTC
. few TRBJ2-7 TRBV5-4 CASSLAGTLGVEQYF TGTGCCAGCAGCTTAGCCGGGACTTTAGGGGTTGAGCAGTACTTC
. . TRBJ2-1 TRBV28 CASTSFQGRSSYNEQFF TGTGCCAGCACCTCCTTCCAGGGGCGAAGCTCCTACAATGAGCAGTTCTTC
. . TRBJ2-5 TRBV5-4 CASSLSTGSLGETQYF TGTGCCAGCAGCTTAAGTACGGGCTCGCTGGGAGAGACCCAGTACTTC
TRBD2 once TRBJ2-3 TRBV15 CATSNLAGPTDTQYF TGTGCCACCAGCAACTTAGCGGGACCCACAGATACGCAGTATTTT
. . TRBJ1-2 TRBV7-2 CTSSLGTNYGYTF TGTACCAGCAGCTTAGGCACGAACTATGGCTACACCTTC
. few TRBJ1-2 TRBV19 CASSAVAGLSYGYTF TGTGCCAGTAGTGCAGTGGCAGGACTTAGTTATGGCTACACCTTC
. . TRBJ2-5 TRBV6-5 CASRGIQETQYF TGTGCCAGCAGGGGGATCCAAGAGACCCAGTACTTC
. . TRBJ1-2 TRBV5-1 CASSLEAGINYGYTF TGCGCCAGCAGCTTGGAGGCAGGGATAAACTATGGCTACACCTTC
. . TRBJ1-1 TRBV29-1 CSVDSGEEIF TGCAGCGTTGATTCAGGGGAAGAGATCTTT
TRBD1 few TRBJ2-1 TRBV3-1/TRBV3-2 CASSQDRLDEQFF TGTGCCAGCAGCCAGGACAGGCTAGATGAGCAGTTCTTC
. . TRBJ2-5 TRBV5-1 CASSLYNSRQETQYF TGCGCCAGCAGCTTGTATAACAGTAGACAAGAGACCCAGTACTTC
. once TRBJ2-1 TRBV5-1 CASSLGSLGAEQFF TGCGCCAGCAGCTTGGGGTCACTGGGGGCGGAACAGTTCTTC
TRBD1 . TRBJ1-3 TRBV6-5 CASSLQGQGNTIYF TGTGCCAGCAGTTTACAGGGGCAAGGAAACACCATATATTTT
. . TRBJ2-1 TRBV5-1 CASSLENFGVIF TGCGCCAGCAGCTTGGAGAACTTTGGCGTAATCTTC
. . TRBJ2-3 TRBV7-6 CASTQRAEDTDTQYF TGTGCCAGCACCCAGCGGGCCGAGGATACAGATACGCAGTATTTT
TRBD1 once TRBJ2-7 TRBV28 CASSLRDRGDEQYF TGTGCCAGCAGCCTCAGGGACAGGGGGGACGAGCAGTACTTC
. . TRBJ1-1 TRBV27 CASSLYQGNTEAFF TGTGCCAGCAGTTTATACCAAGGGAACACTGAAGCTTTCTTT
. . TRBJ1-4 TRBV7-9 CASSFGGGGEKLFF TGTGCCAGCAGCTTCGGCGGTGGAGGAGAAAAACTGTTTTTT
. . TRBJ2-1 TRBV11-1 CASSLLPNNEQFF TGTGCCAGCAGCCTACTACCAAACAATGAGCAGTTCTTC
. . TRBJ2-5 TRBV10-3 CAISESRETQYF TGTGCCATCAGTGAGTCACGAGAGACCCAGTACTTC
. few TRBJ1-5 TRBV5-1 CASSGGGGQPQHF TGCGCCAGCTCCGGAGGCGGCGGTCAGCCCCAGCATTTT
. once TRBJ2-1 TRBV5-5 CASSWPGASSYNEQFF TGTGCCAGCAGCTGGCCGGGGGCAAGCTCCTACAATGAGCAGTTCTTC
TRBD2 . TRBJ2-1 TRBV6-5 CASTSGGTYNEQFF TGTGCCAGCACCAGCGGGGGGACCTACAATGAGCAGTTCTTC
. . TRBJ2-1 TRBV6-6 CASSYSGPAYNEQFF TGTGCCAGCAGTTACTCGGGACCAGCCTACAATGAGCAGTTCTTC
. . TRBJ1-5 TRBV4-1 CASSQDALQPQHF TGCGCCAGCAGCCAAGATGCGCTGCAGCCCCAGCATTTT
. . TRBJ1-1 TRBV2 CASRAGAQAFF TGTGCCAGCAGGGCAGGGGCTCAAGCTTTCTTT
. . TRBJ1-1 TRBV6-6 CASSYFRDSTEAFF TGTGCCAGCAGTTACTTCAGAGATTCCACTGAAGCTTTCTTT
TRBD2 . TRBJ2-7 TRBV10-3 CAIGTSGKGSEQYF TGTGCCATAGGGACTAGCGGGAAGGGGAGCGAGCAGTACTTC
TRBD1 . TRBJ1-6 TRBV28 CASRLGQGTQSYNSPLHF TGTGCCAGCAGACTTGGACAGGGAACACAATCCTATAATTCACCCCTCCACTTT
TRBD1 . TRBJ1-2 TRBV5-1 CASSEGQGAFGYTF TGCGCCAGCAGCGAAGGACAGGGGGCTTTTGGCTACACCTTC